These 14 T cell receptor beta chains were sequenced from one sample in a study of blood T cell repertoires in COVID-19. Generated by immunoSEQ multiplex PCR, the TCRdb table keeps only in-frame clones and is missing some. The sample has over 200,000 clones, almost 90% seen once. The sequenced sample was peripheral blood. The source of these receptors is a woman between 55 and 75 years old with acute or convalescent COVID-19.

The chain combines TRBV7-2 with TRBJ1-3, with a tentative D call TRBD1 (5 bases). Deletions cut 7 bases from V and 3 bases from J, with 13 bases between. CDR1 and CDR2 from the germline V gene are SGHTA and FQGNSA. The CDR3 sequence is 14 residues long. The CDR3 spells CASTLNRLGNTIYF. The CDR3, as DNA: TGTGCCAGCACGCTAAACAGGCTTGGAAACACCATATATTTT.

This clone was picked up one time. The rearrangement uses TRBV29-1 and TRBJ2-1; 9 bases map to TRBD1. The CDR3 is 14 residues long. Per germline, CDR1 SQVTM and CDR2 ANQGSEA. In nucleotides, the CDR3 is TGCAGGTGGACCGGGACAGGGTCGTACAATGAGCAGTTCTTC. Protein product: CRWTGTGSYNEQFF.

This clone occurred a few times. The chain employs TRBV7-9 and TRBJ2-7; D gene uncertain. CDR3 length equals 14 residues. Germline-derived CDR1 and CDR2 are SEHNR and FQNEAQ (reference sequence). V was pared by 8 bases and J by 3 bases, with 17 bases between. CDR3 sequence (DNA): TGTGCCAGCTCTAATACTCTCGGGTTCTACGAGCAGTACTTC. Translation: CASSNTLGFYEQYF.

The chain recombines TRBV30 with TRBJ1-2; 8 bases are shared with TRBD1. The CDR3 is 15 residues long. Germline CDR1 and CDR2: GTSNPN and SVGIG (reference sequence). Trimming at V came to 4 bases and at J to 3 bases, leaving 10 bases not matched to a gene. DNA of the CDR3: TGTGCCTGGAACAGACAGGGGTTCACTCACTATGGCTACACCTTC. Translation: CAWNRQGFTHYGYTF.

The V call is TRBV19, the J call TRBJ1-5, with 8 bases aligning to TRBD1. Per germline, CDR1 LNHDA and CDR2 SQIVND (reference sequence). The V and J ends lost 5 bases and 5 bases, in that order; junction bases with no gene match: 5. This CDR3 has 14 residues. The chain's CDR3 is CASSVQGADQPQHF. DNA for the CDR3: TGTGCCAGTAGTGTTCAGGGGGCGGATCAGCCCCAGCATTTT. Based on the CDR3 plus reference TRBV19 and TRBJ1-5, the full variable domain is DGGITQSPKYLFRKEGQNVTLSCEQNLNHDAMYWYRQDPGQGLRLIYYSQIVNDFQKGDIAEGYSVSREKKESFPLTVTSAQKNPTAFYLCASSVQGADQPQHFGDGTRLSIL.

The rearrangement uses TRBV6-6 and TRBJ1-3, with a weak D call TRBD1 (5 bases). The V and J ends lost 0 bases and 1 base respectively, with 7 bases between them. CDR3 size: 15 residues. Per the germline V gene, CDR1 is MNHNY and CDR2 is SVGAGI (reference sequence). The CDR3 coding sequence is TGTGCCAGCAGTTACTCACCAGGGTCTGGAAACACCATATATTTT. Translated, it gives CASSYSPGSGNTIYF.

The chain carries TRBV6-5 and TRBJ2-5; TRBD1 matches 9 bases. The CDR3 totals 16 residues. With 1 base clipped from V and 4 bases from J, the junction kept 7 bases outside the gene matches. The V gene's germline CDR1 is MNHEY and CDR2 SVGAGI. CDR3 sequence (DNA): TGTGCCAGCAGTTACTTAGGACAGGGGAGAATAGAGACCCAGTACTTC. Amino acid sequence: CASSYLGQGRIETQYF.

The rearrangement uses TRBV18 and TRBJ2-3, with 9 bases matching TRBD2. The CDR3 has 16 residues. From germline, CDR1 is KGHSH and CDR2 LQKENI. V was clipped by 4 bases and J by 1 base; unmatched bases: 6. The CDR3 bases are TGTGCCAGCTCACTATTCGTAGCGGGGGGCACAGATACGCAGTATTTT. Translation: CASSLFVAGGTDTQYF.

This sequence joins TRBV28 and TRBJ1-1, with 7 bases that match TRBD1. This CDR3 has 16 residues. Germline V lookup: CDR1 MDHEN, CDR2 SYDVKM. V trimming: 6 bases; J trimming: 0 bases; junction bases outside the gene matches: 10. In DNA form, the CDR3 reads TGTGCCAGCAGCCGGACAGGATCGCGATTGAACACTGAAGCTTTCTTT. It is translated as CASSRTGSRLNTEAFF. Combining the CDR3 with reference TRBV28 and TRBJ1-1 gives the whole variable domain DVKVTQSSRYLVKRTGEKVFLECVQDMDHENMFWYRQDPGLGLRLIYFSYDVKMKEKGDIPEGYSVSREKKERFSLILESASTNQTSMYLCASSRTGSRLNTEAFFGQGTRLTVV.

The chain links TRBV10-3 to TRBJ1-5; 7 bases map to TRBD1. J was trimmed by 3 bases and V by 3 bases; bases with no gene match: 2. The CDR3 is 14 residues long. CDR1 is ENHRY, CDR2 SYGVKD, per germline. The CDR3 reads CAISEGQDNQPQHF. The DNA for the CDR3 is TGTGCCATCAGTGAAGGACAGGACAATCAGCCCCAGCATTTT.

The chain recombines TRBV19 with TRBJ1-5, with TRBD1 matching over 7 bases. The CDR3 loop spans 15 amino acids. The germline CDR1 and CDR2 sequences are LNHDA and SQIVND (reference sequence). V gave up 7 bases and J gave up 4 bases; unmatched junction bases: 10. Here the CDR3 DNA reads TGTGCCAGTACTAAAGACAGGGAACTAAATCAGCCCCAGCATTTT. Translated: CASTKDRELNQPQHF.

The gene calls are TRBV12-3 or TRBV12-4 and TRBJ1-1, with TRBD1 matching 7 bases. Germline trimming cut 6 bases from V and 1 base from J; bases unmatched to any gene: 2. The length of the CDR3 is 13 residues. The CDR3 coding sequence is TGTGCCAGCAGGGGACAGCCGAACACTGAAGCTTTCTTT. Translating it yields CASRGQPNTEAFF.

To note about this clone: Other DNA sequences of this sample code for an identical CDR3. The rearrangement links TRBV6-2 or TRBV6-3 to TRBJ2-1; maybe TRBD2 (5 bases). CDR1 is MNHEY, CDR2 SVGEGT, per germline. V lost 0 bases and J lost 8, with 5 bases in between. The CDR3 loop spans 12 amino acids. The CDR3 reads CASSYSRDEQFF. As DNA, the CDR3 is TGTGCCAGCAGTTACTCGAGGGATGAGCAGTTCTTC.

The V call is TRBV3-1 (or the pseudogene TRBV3-2), the J call TRBJ1-1; TRBD1 matches 7 bases. The length of the CDR3 is 15 residues. Germline trimming cut 4 bases from V and 0 bases from J; bases unmatched to any gene: 5. The germline gives CDR1 LGHDT, CDR2 YNNKEL (reference sequence). Written as DNA, the CDR3 is TGTGCCAGCAGCCCCCGGGACAGAATGAACACTGAAGCTTTCTTT. As protein: CASSPRDRMNTEAFF.